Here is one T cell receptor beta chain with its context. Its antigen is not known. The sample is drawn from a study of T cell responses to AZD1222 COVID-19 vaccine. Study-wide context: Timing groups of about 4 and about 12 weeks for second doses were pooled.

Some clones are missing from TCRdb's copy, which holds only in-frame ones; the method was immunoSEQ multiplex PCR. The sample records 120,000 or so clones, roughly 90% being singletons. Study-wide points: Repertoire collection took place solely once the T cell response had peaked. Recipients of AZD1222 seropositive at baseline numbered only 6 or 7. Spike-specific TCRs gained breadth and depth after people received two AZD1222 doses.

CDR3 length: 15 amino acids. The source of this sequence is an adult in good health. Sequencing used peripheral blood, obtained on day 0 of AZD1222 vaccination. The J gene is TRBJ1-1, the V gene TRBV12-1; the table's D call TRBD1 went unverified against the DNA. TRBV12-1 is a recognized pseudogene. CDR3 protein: CASSVPDTSNTEAFF. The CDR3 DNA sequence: TGTGCCAGCAGCGTTCCCGACACCTCGAACACTGAAGCTTTCTTT.